A selection of T cell receptor beta chains follows, all from one sample in a study of shared clonotypes between healthy human individuals. The method was immunoSEQ multiplex PCR; TCRdb's version includes in-frame clones alone and lacks a portion of them. The sample yields more than 2 million clones, 85% to 95% seen once. The specimen was naive CD4+ T cells sorted from blood. All receptors come from a man aged 18 to 35 in good health. CDR3s include the opening cysteine and the closing phenylalanine or tryptophan. A D gene is named only where the DNA matches it firmly. A clone size is listed for some rows: how often the clone was seen (once, few, many), or a class if it is expanded.

NA	TRBV2	TRBJ1-6	NA	CASSERDLRNSPLHF	TGTGCCAGCAGTGAAAGGGACTTACGTAATTCACCCCTCCACTTT
NA	TRBV11-2	TRBJ1-5	NA	CASSPRDGHQPQHF	TGTGCCAGCAGCCCCCGGGACGGCCATCAGCCCCAGCATTTT
NA	TRBV6-5	TRBJ2-1	TRBD1	CASSQTGSEQFF	TGTGCCAGCAGCCAGACAGGGAGTGAGCAGTTCTTC
NA	TRBV18	TRBJ1-4	NA	CASSRGMYEKLFF	TGTGCCAGCTCACGGGGCATGTACGAAAAACTGTTTTTT
NA	TRBV28	TRBJ2-7	NA	CASSLPGPTSYEQYF	TGTGCCAGCAGCCTCCCCGGACCCACCTCCTACGAGCAGTACTTC
NA	TRBV30	TRBJ1-4	NA	CAWSSSATNEKLFF	TGTGCCTGGTCGAGTTCCGCAACTAATGAAAAACTGTTTTTT
NA	TRBV7-2	TRBJ1-1	NA	CASSLAHGNTEAFF	TGTGCCAGCAGCTTAGCGCACGGGAACACTGAAGCTTTCTTT
few	TRBV4-1	TRBJ1-6	TRBD1	CASSQGAGGVHNSPLHF	TGCGCCAGCAGCCAAGGGGCAGGGGGCGTCCATAATTCACCCCTCCACTTT
NA	TRBV5-4	TRBJ2-7	TRBD1	CASSARTGGPYEQYF	TGTGCCAGCAGCGCCCGGACAGGGGGACCCTACGAGCAGTACTTC
NA	TRBV5-1	TRBJ1-1	TRBD1	CASSLSRGAQEAEAFF	TGCGCCAGCAGCTTGTCCAGGGGGGCGCAAGAGGCTGAAGCTTTCTTT
NA	TRBV5-8	TRBJ1-2	NA	CASSMDLPGYTF	TGTGCCAGCAGCATGGACCTGCCCGGCTACACCTTC
NA	TRBV4-1	TRBJ2-6	NA	CASSQEPHVGSGANVLTF	TGCGCCAGCAGCCAAGAGCCTCATGTGGGTTCTGGGGCCAACGTCCTGACTTTC
NA	TRBV9	TRBJ2-1	NA	CASSVDTGAEQFF	TGTGCCAGCAGCGTCGATACAGGCGCTGAGCAGTTCTTC
NA	TRBV5-1	TRBJ2-7	NA	CASSSYQEAIQGNEQYF	TGCGCCAGCAGCTCCTACCAGGAGGCAATCCAAGGGAACGAGCAGTACTTC
NA	TRBV19	TRBJ1-2	NA	CASSAQSGPNYGYTF	TGTGCCAGTAGTGCCCAGTCGGGCCCTAACTATGGCTACACCTTC
NA	TRBV9	TRBJ1-2	NA	CASSRDGVYNLYGYTF	TGTGCCAGCAGCCGAGACGGGGTCTACAACCTCTATGGCTACACCTTC
once	TRBV6-5	TRBJ2-3	NA	CASSYSISTDTQYF	TGTGCCAGCAGTTACTCTATTAGCACAGATACGCAGTATTTT
NA	TRBV4-1	TRBJ1-4	NA	CASSQPTGGKVATNEKLFF	TGCGCCAGCAGCCAACCCACCGGAGGGAAGGTGGCAACTAATGAAAAACTGTTTTTT
NA	TRBV11-2	TRBJ2-6	NA	CASREGRGGSGANVLTF	TGTGCCAGCAGGGAGGGCAGGGGTGGCTCTGGGGCCAACGTCCTGACTTTC
NA	TRBV5-1	TRBJ2-7	TRBD2	CASSLAAGEMQYF	TGCGCCAGCAGCTTGGCCGCGGGGGAAATGCAGTACTTC
NA	TRBV7-3	TRBJ2-5	NA	CASSLHREETQYF	TGTGCCAGCAGCTTACACAGGGAAGAGACCCAGTACTTC
NA	TRBV7-2	TRBJ2-7	NA	CASSLSGGPYEQYF	TGTGCCAGCAGCTTAAGTGGCGGACCCTACGAGCAGTACTTC
once	TRBV20-1	TRBJ2-1	NA	CSARFGYEQFF	TGCAGTGCTAGGTTTGGGTATGAGCAGTTCTTC
NA	TRBV30	TRBJ1-2	NA	CAWKDYGYTF	TGTGCCTGGAAGGACTATGGCTACACCTTC
NA	TRBV5-1	TRBJ1-2	NA	CASNEGGGYGYTF	TGCGCCAGCAACGAGGGAGGGGGCTATGGCTACACCTTC
NA	TRBV6-6	TRBJ2-7	TRBD1	CASSDRTGGSYEQYF	TGTGCCAGCAGTGACCGGACAGGGGGCTCCTACGAGCAGTACTTC
NA	TRBV2	TRBJ1-3	NA	CASTRTVLGNTIYF	TGTGCCAGCACCAGAACAGTCCTGGGGAACACCATATATTTT
NA	TRBV7-9	TRBJ2-7	NA	CASSFSLPYEQYF	TGTGCCAGCAGCTTCTCCCTCCCCTACGAGCAGTACTTC
NA	TRBV16	TRBJ1-2	TRBD1	CASSQGATGHGYTF	TGTGCCAGCAGTCAAGGGGCGACAGGGCATGGCTACACCTTC
NA	TRBV29-1	TRBJ2-1	TRBD2	CSVGGRLSYNEQFF	TGCAGCGTTGGCGGGAGGCTCTCCTACAATGAGCAGTTCTTC
once	TRBV5-5	TRBJ2-7	NA	CASSSTSWWEQYF	TGTGCCAGCAGCTCCACTAGCTGGTGGGAGCAGTACTTC
NA	TRBV5-6	TRBJ2-1	TRBD2	CASSPGLAGGYNEQFF	TGTGCCAGCAGCCCCGGACTAGCGGGAGGCTACAATGAGCAGTTCTTC
NA	TRBV27	TRBJ1-4	NA	CASSLGPGRTNEKLFF	TGTGCCAGCAGTTTGGGCCCGGGACGGACGAATGAAAAACTGTTTTTT
NA	TRBV14	TRBJ1-6	NA	CASSQEGPLSPLHF	TGTGCCAGCAGCCAGGAGGGTCCCCTTTCACCCCTCCACTTT
NA	TRBV5-6	TRBJ1-4	TRBD1	CASSLDRSEGKLFF	TGTGCCAGCAGCCTGGACAGGTCGGAGGGAAAACTGTTTTTT
NA	TRBV18	TRBJ2-7	TRBD2	CASSPLAGPYEQYF	TGTGCCAGCTCACCACTAGCGGGGCCCTACGAGCAGTACTTC
NA	TRBV4-1	TRBJ2-1	NA	CASSQVPGGGVQSYNEQFF	TGCGCCAGCAGCCAAGTCCCTGGGGGAGGTGTCCAATCCTACAATGAGCAGTTCTTC
NA	TRBV30	TRBJ1-6	NA	CAWKGGYNSPLHF	TGTGCCTGGAAGGGTGGGTATAATTCACCCCTCCACTTT
NA	TRBV7-9	TRBJ1-5	NA	CASSYEKGPQHF	TGTGCCAGCAGTTACGAAAAAGGCCCCCAGCATTTT
NA	TRBV5-1	TRBJ2-2	NA	CASSLRQIANTGELFF	TGCGCCAGCAGCTTAAGGCAAATCGCGAACACCGGGGAGCTGTTTTTT
NA	TRBV30	TRBJ2-2	NA	CAWKGENTGELFF	TGTGCCTGGAAAGGGGAGAACACCGGGGAGCTGTTTTTT
NA	TRBV2	TRBJ1-3	NA	CASSDQGPGNTIYF	TGTGCCAGCAGTGATCAGGGACCTGGAAACACCATATATTTT
NA	TRBV5-1	TRBJ2-7	TRBD1	CASSLESGQIYEQYF	TGCGCCAGCAGCTTGGAATCGGGACAGATTTACGAGCAGTACTTC
NA	TRBV7-9	TRBJ2-7	TRBD1	CASSLGQGFKDEQYF	TGTGCCAGCAGCCTAGGACAGGGCTTTAAGGACGAGCAGTACTTC
once	TRBV2	TRBJ2-7	TRBD1	CASSRETGGYYEQYF	TGTGCCAGCAGCCGCGAGACAGGGGGATACTACGAGCAGTACTTC
NA	TRBV6-1	TRBJ1-2	NA	CASSDSLLGGDLGYTF	TGTGCCAGCAGTGATTCCCTGCTGGGGGGGGATCTAGGCTACACCTTC
NA	TRBV30	TRBJ1-6	NA	CAWDHNSPLHF	TGTGCCTGGGACCATAATTCACCCCTCCACTTT
NA	TRBV4-3	TRBJ2-7	TRBD1	CASSQHGQGYEQYF	TGCGCCAGCAGCCAGCACGGACAGGGCTACGAGCAGTACTTC
NA	TRBV6-1	TRBJ1-1	TRBD1	CASSAQGPEAFF	TGTGCCAGCAGTGCACAGGGGCCTGAAGCTTTCTTT
NA	TRBV6-1	TRBJ2-1	NA	CASSVLDRNEQFF	TGTGCCAGCAGTGTACTGGACAGAAATGAGCAGTTCTTC
NA	TRBV5-1	TRBJ2-7	NA	CASSLVTATYEQYF	TGCGCCAGCAGCTTGGTGACGGCGACCTACGAGCAGTACTTC
NA	TRBV28	TRBJ1-2	TRBD1	CASTIGARGLSNYGYTF	TGTGCCAGCACTATTGGGGCCAGGGGGCTTTCTAACTATGGCTACACCTTC
NA	TRBV19	TRBJ2-7	TRBD2	CASSIGLAGAEQYF	TGTGCCAGTAGTATAGGGCTAGCGGGAGCCGAGCAGTACTTC
NA	TRBV6-5	TRBJ2-7	NA	CASSYSGGFNYEQYF	TGTGCCAGCAGTTACTCTGGGGGCTTCAACTACGAGCAGTACTTC